This TCR beta chain was recovered during a study of a mutant IDH1 vaccine in newly diagnosed glioma. Measured with immunoSEQ multiplex PCR; TCRdb has only the in-frame clones, and not every one. The sample has 35,000 to 50,000 clones, 84% seen once; the top ten hold over 2%. A word on this clone: Antigen unknown.

Germline V CDR1 and CDR2: SGHVS, FNYEAQ. V shed 5 bases and J 6 bases; nucleotides not matched to a gene: 9. This CDR3 comprises 15 residues. Time point in this sample: week 23, last vaccination. The content of each vaccine dose was 300 ug of mutant IDH1 20-mer peptide, and topical imiquimod accompanied it. The chain has TRBV7-6 and TRBJ2-1, with TRBD1 matching over 8 bases. Sample: PBMCs, taken from a glioma patient whose treatment included an IDH1 peptide vaccine. This receptor was obtained from a woman aged 18-29 years with glioma. Some clones in this sample may be carry-over from other donors' samples. As DNA, the CDR3 is TGTGCCAGCAGCCTCCAGGGGGCGCCGAGCAATGAGCAGTTCTTC. It encodes CASSLQGAPSNEQFF.